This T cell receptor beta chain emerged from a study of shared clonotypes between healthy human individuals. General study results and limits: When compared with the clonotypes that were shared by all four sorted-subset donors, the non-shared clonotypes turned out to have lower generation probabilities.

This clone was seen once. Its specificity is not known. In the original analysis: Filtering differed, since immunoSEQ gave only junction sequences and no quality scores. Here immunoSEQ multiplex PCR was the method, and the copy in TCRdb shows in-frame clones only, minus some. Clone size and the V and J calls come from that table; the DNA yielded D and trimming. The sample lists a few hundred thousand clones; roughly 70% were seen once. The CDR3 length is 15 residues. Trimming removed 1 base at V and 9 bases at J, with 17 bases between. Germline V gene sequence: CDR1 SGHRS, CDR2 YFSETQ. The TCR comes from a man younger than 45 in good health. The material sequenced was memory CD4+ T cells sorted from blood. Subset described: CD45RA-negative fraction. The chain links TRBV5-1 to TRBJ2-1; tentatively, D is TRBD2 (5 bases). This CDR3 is CASSLSIGVGVEQFF. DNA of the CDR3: TGCGCCAGCAGCTTGTCGATCGGGGTCGGGGTTGAGCAGTTCTTC. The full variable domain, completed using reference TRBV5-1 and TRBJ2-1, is KAGVTQTPRYLIKTRGQQVTLSCSPISGHRSVSWYQQTPGQGLQFLFEYFSETQRNKGNFPGRFSGRQFSNSRSEMNVSTLELGDSALYLCASSLSIGVGVEQFFGPGTRLTVL.